Listed here is a single T cell receptor (beta chain). In the original workflow: It was from reference gene primer amplification that nucleated cell counts were estimated. Method: immunoSEQ multiplex PCR; TCRdb's copy keeps in-frame clones and lacks some. V and J calls and clone size are given by that table; D and trimming were obtained from the DNA. The data contain around 220,000 clones, roughly nine tenths of them singletons. This CDR3 region has 14 residues. Trimming at V came to 4 bases and at J to 7 bases, leaving 8 bases not matched to a gene. Germline V gene lookup returns CDR1 SGHRS and CDR2 YFSETQ. This sample stems from a study of blood T cell repertoires in COVID-19. Study background: Samples came from the United States, Italy and Spain, spanning acute and convalescent COVID-19. PBMCs, B-cell-depleted T cells, or T cells provided the cDNA or gDNA that made up the material.

The specimen was peripheral blood. This clonotype was obtained from a man between 35 and 55 years old with active or convalescent COVID-19. This chain uses TRBV5-1 with TRBJ1-2; 9 bases are a match to TRBD1. The CDR3 DNA reads TGCGCCAGCAGCCAAGTACAGGGGGCTTTTGGCTACACCTTC. Its protein is CASSQVQGAFGYTF.